This T cell receptor beta chain was captured in a study of cytomegalovirus exposure and HLA in healthy donors. Study in general: Earlier, about 179 million T cells were analyzed, and around 100 million unique TCR beta sequences were found among them.

Study-wide results and caveats: Confirmation was obtained in vitro that three CMV-associated chains are specific for CMV antigens. According to reports, the classifier identified cytomegalovirus status with high specificity and sensitivity. One cluster of highly shared sequence variants probably arose as a sequencing artifact.

Details on this clone: Its cognate antigen is unknown.

PCR used 60 Vbeta primers and 13 Jbeta primers. The data were produced by immunoSEQ multiplex PCR, yet TCRdb's version contains in-frame clones alone and is incomplete. The repertoire holds about 270,000 clones, with 72% as singletons. The CDR3 consists of 14 residues. Trimming pared 1 base from V and 5 bases from J, leaving 11 bases between. Germline values: CDR1 PRHDT, CDR2 FYEKMQ (reference sequence). The TCR was taken from a female donor in good health and CMV-seronegative. The V and J genes are TRBV13 and TRBJ1-2; D is unresolved. Source material: PBMCs. CDR3 region: CASSLADPGYGYTF. The CDR3 DNA reads as TGTGCCAGCAGCTTAGCAGATCCCGGGTATGGCTACACCTTC.